This TCR beta chain was sequenced in a study of blood T cell repertoires in COVID-19 (dated by TCRdb to the early 2020s). General notes on the study: The collaborator samples originated in the United States, Italy and Spain and spanned the acute and convalescent phases of COVID-19. The prospective study material was composed of cDNA or gDNA derived from T cells, B-cell-depleted T cells, or PBMCs. The dataset comprised deeply sampled blood TCRbeta repertoires from subjects exposed to, actively infected with, or recovered from COVID-19. A freely available public database, intended as a resource for researchers studying the immune response to SARS-CoV-2, is where the repertoires were released. The samples were drawn from two sources: the first 160 participants of the ongoing ImmuneRACE study, and approximately 1,300 subjects contributed by 6 global collaborators. A de-identified subject ID, COVID-19 status, age in years and sex were almost always included in the sample metadata. Where available, HLA class I and class II types were taken from metadata supplied by the sample provider and were not determined by assay-based typing.

In regard to this clone: Its antigen is still unknown. No qualities accompany the bases; no much larger clone lies one base away.

Results the study describes overall, beyond this receptor: Clinical and demographic metadata were provided uncurated, with the amount varying by source and participant.

A second Seattle source provided samples from volunteer blood donors who had recovered from COVID-19. Whole blood was collected in K2EDTA tubes by collaborating institutions according to the institutions' own protocols. For TCRbeta analysis, collaborator samples were shipped as frozen whole blood, as isolated PBMCs, or as DNA extracted from either sample type. The germline V gene (reference sequence) supplies CDR1 LNHDA and CDR2 SQIVND. V is reduced by 7 bases and J by 4 bases, leaving a spacing of 22 bases between them. Its CDR3 holds 16 amino acids, cysteine through phenylalanine. Of the read, only the CDR3 DNA is kept; its 48 bases are in frame from base 1. TCRbeta CDR3 regions were amplified from genomic DNA using the immunoSEQ Assay, a bias-controlled multiplex PCR. Concerning the study's data processing: The number of nucleated cells in each sample was estimated by amplification of reference gene primers within the assay. To quantify the absolute abundance of each unique TCRbeta CDR3 rearrangement, sequence reads were collapsed and filtered. For each sample, productive Simpson clonality was calculated by taking the square root of Simpson's diversity index across productive rearrangements. TCRdb limited this immuneACCESS table to in-frame rearrangements with V and J called. A share of clones is missing; checked studies link under half to unresolved V genes, and the rest is unexplained. That table supplies the V and J calls and clone size; D and trimming were determined from the DNA. Within this sample are under 300,000 clones, with more than 70% of them counted one time only. The ten largest clones take up more than 0.95% of the sample.

This receptor was obtained from a woman between 40 and 50 years old who had recovered from COVID-19. The V and J segments used are TRBV19 and TRBJ1-1, with TRBD1 as a weak D call on 6 bases. The sequenced sample was peripheral blood. This receptor carries the CDR3 CASTRPGGAYGTEAFF. The DNA is TGTGCCAGTACCCGCCCGGGGGGGGCCTATGGCACTGAAGCTTTCTTT.